Listed below are T cell receptor beta chains from one sample, sequenced in a study of blood T cells in healthy people across ages. TCRdb re-analysed the 5' RACE reads in MiXCR, keeping a single row per CDR3 protein. The sample lists about 1.4 million distinct CDR3 sequences, around 59% occurring once. Sequenced input: blood. These TCRs come from a man aged 18 to 30 in good health. The CDR3 runs from the conserved cysteine through the conserved F or W. A D gene is named only where the DNA matches it firmly. Some rows mark clone size as missing; the rest say once, few, many or name a class of expanded clone.

clone_size | j_call | v_call | d_call | cdr3_nt | cdr3_aa
- | TRBJ2-7 | TRBV20-1 | TRBD1 | TGCAGTACCGGACAGGGGCCCTACGAGCAGTACTTC | CSTGQGPYEQYF
few | TRBJ2-7 | TRBV29-1 | - | TGCAGCGTTGTGGATATGGGGGGAGGACTCGAGCAGTACTTC | CSVVDMGGGLEQYF
- | TRBJ2-3 | TRBV11-2 | TRBD2 | TGTGCCAGCAGCTTAGGTTTCGGGGGGGGCACAGATACGCAGTATTTT | CASSLGFGGGTDTQYF
- | TRBJ1-2 | TRBV28 | - | TGTGCCAGCAGCTACGACAGGAATCGGGTCCGCACCTTC | CASSYDRNRVRTF
few | TRBJ1-2 | TRBV6-2/TRBV6-3 | - | TGTGCCAGCAGTGGACACGAGAACTATGGCTACACCTTC | CASSGHENYGYTF
- | TRBJ1-2 | TRBV3-1 | - | TGTGCCAGCAGCCAGGGCAGCTTATCAAACCTCGCTAACTATGGCTACACCTTC | CASSQGSLSNLANYGYTF
few | TRBJ2-1 | TRBV5-1 | TRBD1 | TGCGCCAGCAGCTCGGGACAGATTAATGAGCAGTTCTTC | CASSSGQINEQFF
- | TRBJ2-1 | TRBV20-1 | - | TGCAGTGTGGCAGGGGTACACAATGAGCAGTTCTTC | CSVAGVHNEQFF
- | TRBJ2-3 | TRBV5-6 | TRBD2 | TGTGCCTCCCCTGGCGGGGGATCTCAGGGGCAGTATTTT | CASPGGGSQGQYF
- | TRBJ2-7 | TRBV6-2/TRBV6-3 | - | TGTGCCAGCACTGGAAGTCCCTACGAGCAGTACTTC | CASTGSPYEQYF
- | TRBJ2-7 | TRBV4-1 | - | TGCGCCAGCAGCCAGTCACGGGGTAGAGCAGGCTACGAGCAGTACTTC | CASSQSRGRAGYEQYF
- | TRBJ1-2 | TRBV20-1 | TRBD1 | TGCAGTGCCAGACAGGGACCTGGCTATGGCTACACCTTC | CSARQGPGYGYTF
- | TRBJ2-7 | TRBV6-2/TRBV6-3 | - | TGTGCCAGCAGTTGGGCAGGAGAATCCTACGAGCAGTACTTC | CASSWAGESYEQYF
- | TRBJ1-5 | TRBV6-6 | - | TGTGCCAGCAGTTATGCCGGTTTCAATCAGCCCCAGCATTTT | CASSYAGFNQPQHF
- | TRBJ2-7 | TRBV20-1 | - | TGCAGTGCTATCCGGGACGCATACTACGAGCAGTACTTC | CSAIRDAYYEQYF
- | TRBJ2-5 | TRBV2 | - | TGTGCCAGCAGTGAGCGGCAGTACTTC | CASSERQYF
- | TRBJ2-4 | TRBV20-1 | - | TGCAGTGCTCGCCCGGGACATGCGGCGAGGGAGCAGTACTTC | CSARPGHAAREQYF
- | TRBJ1-1 | TRBV15 | - | TGTGCCACCAGCAGAGTCGGGGGTGAGTACACTGAAGCTTTCTTT | CATSRVGGEYTEAFF
- | TRBJ1-4 | TRBV7-8 | TRBD1 | TGTGCCAGCAATCTTAATCCAGGGGGCCTGGCTAATGAAAAACTGTTTTTT | CASNLNPGGLANEKLFF
- | TRBJ1-1 | TRBV25-1 | - | TGTGCCAGCAGTGCTCCTAAGGGAGGGACTGAAGCTTTCTTT | CASSAPKGGTEAFF
- | TRBJ2-5 | TRBV20-1 | - | TGCAGTGCTAGAGCGTCAGAGGGGCAGTACTTC | CSARASEGQYF
- | TRBJ2-3 | TRBV28 | - | TGTGCCAGCCCACCCGGGCCGCAGTTTTCCACAGATACGCAGTATTTT | CASPPGPQFSTDTQYF
- | TRBJ1-2 | TRBV12-3/TRBV12-4 | - | TGTGCCAGCAGTACAAGAAACTATGGCTACACCTTC | CASSTRNYGYTF
- | TRBJ2-7 | TRBV6-5 | TRBD2 | TGTGCCAGCAGGAAAGCGGGACCCGCGACCGAGCAGTACTTC | CASRKAGPATEQYF
- | TRBJ2-1 | TRBV21-1 | - | TGTGCCAGCAGCAAAGCTTGGGACGGGCGCTCCTACAATGAGCAGTTCTTC | CASSKAWDGRSYNEQFF
- | TRBJ2-3 | TRBV10-3 | - | TGTGCCATCAGTGAGTCGACGGCCGGGGATACGCAGTATTTT | CAISESTAGDTQYF
few | TRBJ2-7 | TRBV12-3/TRBV12-4 | TRBD1 | TGTGCCAGCAGTTTGGCGGCAGGGGGCTACGAGCAGTACTTC | CASSLAAGGYEQYF
- | TRBJ1-1 | TRBV20-1 | - | TGCAGTGCTAGAGAACCGGGGGAGAACACTGAAGCTTTCTTT | CSAREPGENTEAFF
- | TRBJ2-5 | TRBV4-3 | - | TGCGCCAGCAGCCAATCAACAGGGTGGGGAGAGACCCAGTACTTC | CASSQSTGWGETQYF
- | TRBJ2-3 | TRBV20-1 | TRBD1 | TGCAGTGCTGAGGGGGACAGTACAGATACGCAGTATTTT | CSAEGDSTDTQYF
- | TRBJ1-5 | TRBV7-6 | - | TGTGCCAGCAGCTTGGTTGGGGGATTCGATCAGCCCCAGCATTTT | CASSLVGGFDQPQHF
few | TRBJ2-1 | TRBV9 | - | TGTGCCAGCAGAGTAGGGGGGGGGACTGAGCAGTTCTTC | CASRVGGGTEQFF
few | TRBJ2-5 | TRBV9 | TRBD1 | TGTGCCAGCAGTCGGACAGGGGTTCAAGAGACCCAGTACTTC | CASSRTGVQETQYF
few | TRBJ1-1 | TRBV4-2 | - | TGTGCCAGCAGCCAAGCCCAGGGCGGGAACACTGAAGCTTTCTTT | CASSQAQGGNTEAFF
few | TRBJ2-7 | TRBV15 | - | TGTGCCACCAGCAGAGATTCCAGGCGAGTAAACGAGCAGTACTTC | CATSRDSRRVNEQYF
- | TRBJ2-3 | TRBV5-1 | - | TGCGCCGTCAGCTTGGTAGAACTAGCCGGCACAGATACGCAGTATTTT | CAVSLVELAGTDTQYF
- | TRBJ2-3 | TRBV7-2 | TRBD2 | TGTGCCAGCAGCGCCGGGACTAGCGGGAGTGCAGATACGCAGTATTTT | CASSAGTSGSADTQYF